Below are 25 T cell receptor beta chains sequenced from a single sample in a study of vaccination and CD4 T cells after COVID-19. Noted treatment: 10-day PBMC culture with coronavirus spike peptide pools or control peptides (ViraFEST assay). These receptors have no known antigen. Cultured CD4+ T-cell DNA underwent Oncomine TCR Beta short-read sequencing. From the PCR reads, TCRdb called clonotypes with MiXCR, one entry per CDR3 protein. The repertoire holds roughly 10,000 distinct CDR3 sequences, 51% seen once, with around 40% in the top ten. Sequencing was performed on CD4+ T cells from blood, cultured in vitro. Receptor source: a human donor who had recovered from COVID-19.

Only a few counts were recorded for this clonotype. CDR3 sequence reads: CASRLQGARFTEAFF. The DNA for the CDR3 is TGTGCCAGCAGGTTACAGGGGGCTCGTTTCACTGAAGCTTTCTTT. The gene calls are TRBV12-3 or TRBV12-4 and TRBJ1-1, with 9 bases lining up with TRBD1. The CDR3 is 15 residues long. The V gene end was trimmed by 6 bases and the J gene end by 4 bases; junction bases not matched to a gene: 9.

This CDR3 is CASSYSRQDTDTQYF. DNA of the CDR3: TGTGCCAGCAGTTACTCGAGACAGGACACAGATACGCAGTATTTT. This chain uses TRBV6-2 or TRBV6-3 with TRBJ2-3; a weak D match, TRBD1 (6 bases). V was cut by 0 bases and J by 2 bases, with 9 bases left in between. The CDR3 loop spans 15 amino acids. CDR1 MNHEY and CDR2 SVGEGT come from the germline V gene.

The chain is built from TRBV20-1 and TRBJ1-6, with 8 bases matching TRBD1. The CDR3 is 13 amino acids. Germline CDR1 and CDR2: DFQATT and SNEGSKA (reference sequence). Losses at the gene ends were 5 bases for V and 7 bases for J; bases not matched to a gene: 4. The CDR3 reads CSAPGGANSPLHF. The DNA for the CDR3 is TGCAGTGCTCCAGGGGGCGCGAATTCACCCCTCCACTTT.

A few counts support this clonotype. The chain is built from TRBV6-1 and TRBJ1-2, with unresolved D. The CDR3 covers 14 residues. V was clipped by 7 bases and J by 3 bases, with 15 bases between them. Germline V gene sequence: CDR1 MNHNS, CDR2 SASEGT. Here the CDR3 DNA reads TGTGCCAGCACCCGAGGAGGTTCACACTATGGCTACACCTTC. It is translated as CASTRGGSHYGYTF.

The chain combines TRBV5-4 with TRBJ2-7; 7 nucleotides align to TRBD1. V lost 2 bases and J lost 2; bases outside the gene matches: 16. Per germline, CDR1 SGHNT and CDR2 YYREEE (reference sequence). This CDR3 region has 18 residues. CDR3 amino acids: CASSFMGFSGTVTYEQYF. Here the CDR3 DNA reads TGTGCCAGCAGCTTTATGGGCTTCTCCGGGACAGTAACCTACGAGCAGTACTTC.

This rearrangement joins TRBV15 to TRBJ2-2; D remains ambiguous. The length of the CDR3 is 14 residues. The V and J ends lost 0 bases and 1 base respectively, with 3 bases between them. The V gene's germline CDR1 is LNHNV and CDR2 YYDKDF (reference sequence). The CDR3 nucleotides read TGTGCCACCAGCAGAGACAGGAACACCGGGGAGCTGTTTTTT. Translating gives CATSRDRNTGELFF. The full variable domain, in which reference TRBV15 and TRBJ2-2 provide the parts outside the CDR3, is DAMVIQNPRYQVTQFGKPVTLSCSQTLNHNVMYWYQQKSSQAPKLLFHYYDKDFNNEADTPDNFQSRRPNTSFCFLDIRSPGLGDTAMYLCATSRDRNTGELFFGEGSRLTVL.

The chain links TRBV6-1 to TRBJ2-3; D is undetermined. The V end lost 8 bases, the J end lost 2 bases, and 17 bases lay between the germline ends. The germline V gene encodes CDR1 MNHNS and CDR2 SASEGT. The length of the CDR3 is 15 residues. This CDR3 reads CASHTQFTPTDTQYF. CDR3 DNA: TGTGCCAGCCACACACAGTTTACCCCCACAGATACGCAGTATTTT.

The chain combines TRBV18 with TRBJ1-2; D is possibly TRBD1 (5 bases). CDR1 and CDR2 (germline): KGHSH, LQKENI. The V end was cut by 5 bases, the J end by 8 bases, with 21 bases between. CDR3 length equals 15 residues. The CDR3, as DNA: TGTGCCAGCTCAATAGGGACGGACTCCTCTTGGGGCTACACCTTC. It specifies CASSIGTDSSWGYTF.

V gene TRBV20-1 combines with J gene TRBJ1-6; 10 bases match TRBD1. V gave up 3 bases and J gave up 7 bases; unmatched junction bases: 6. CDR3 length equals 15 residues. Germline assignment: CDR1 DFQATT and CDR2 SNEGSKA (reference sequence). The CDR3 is CSARGGTGDNSPLHF. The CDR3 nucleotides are TGCAGTGCTAGGGGGGGGACAGGGGACAATTCACCCCTCCACTTT.

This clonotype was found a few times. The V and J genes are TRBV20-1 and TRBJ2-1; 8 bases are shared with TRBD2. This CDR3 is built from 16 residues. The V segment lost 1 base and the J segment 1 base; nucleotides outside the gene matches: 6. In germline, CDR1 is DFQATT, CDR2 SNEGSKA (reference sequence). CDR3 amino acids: CSARVRTSRSYNEQFF. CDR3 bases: TGCAGTGCTAGAGTCCGGACTAGCAGGTCCTACAATGAGCAGTTCTTC.

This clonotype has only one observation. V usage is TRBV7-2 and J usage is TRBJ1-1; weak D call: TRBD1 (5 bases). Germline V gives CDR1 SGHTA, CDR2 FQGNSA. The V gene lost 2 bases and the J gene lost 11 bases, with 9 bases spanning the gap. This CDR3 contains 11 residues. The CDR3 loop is CASSLWGDAFF. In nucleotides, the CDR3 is TGTGCCAGCAGCTTATGGGGGGACGCTTTCTTT. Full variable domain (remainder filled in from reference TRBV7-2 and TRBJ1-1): GAGVSQSPSNKVTEKGKDVELRCDPISGHTALYWYRQSLGQGLEFLIYFQGNSAPDKSGLPSDRFSAERTGGSVSTLTIQRTQQEDSAVYLCASSLWGDAFFGQGTRLTVV.

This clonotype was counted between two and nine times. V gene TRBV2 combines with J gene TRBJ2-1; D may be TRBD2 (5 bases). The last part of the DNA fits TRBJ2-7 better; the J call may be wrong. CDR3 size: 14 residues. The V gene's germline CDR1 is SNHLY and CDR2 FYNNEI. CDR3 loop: CASSEWFPGYEQYF. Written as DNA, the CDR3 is TGTGCCAGCAGTGAATGGTTCCCGGGATACGAGCAGTACTTC.

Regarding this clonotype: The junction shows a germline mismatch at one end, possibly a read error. CDR3 in amino acids: CSARSARSNSPPHF. CDR3 bases: TGCAGTGCTAGATCGGCTCGTAGCAATTCACCCCCCCACTTT. J is TRBJ1-6 and V is TRBV20-1; D is uncertain. This CDR3 region has 14 residues. Germline V gives CDR1 DFQATT, CDR2 SNEGSKA (reference sequence).

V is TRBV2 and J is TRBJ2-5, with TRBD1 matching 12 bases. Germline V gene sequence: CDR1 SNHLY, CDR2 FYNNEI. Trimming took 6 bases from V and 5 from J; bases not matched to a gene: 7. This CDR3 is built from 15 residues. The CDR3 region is CASRKGQGAYETQYF. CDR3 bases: TGTGCCAGCAGGAAGGGACAGGGGGCATATGAGACCCAGTACTTC.

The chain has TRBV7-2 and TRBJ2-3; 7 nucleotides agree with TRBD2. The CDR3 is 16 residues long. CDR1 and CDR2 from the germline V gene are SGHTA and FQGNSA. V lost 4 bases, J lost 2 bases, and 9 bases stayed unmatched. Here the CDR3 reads CASSSFGTIYTDTQYF. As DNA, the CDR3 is TGTGCCAGCAGCTCCTTTGGGACTATTTACACAGATACGCAGTATTTT. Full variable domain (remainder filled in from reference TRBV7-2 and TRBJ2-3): GAGVSQSPSNKVTEKGKDVELRCDPISGHTALYWYRQSLGQGLEFLIYFQGNSAPDKSGLPSDRFSAERTGGSVSTLTIQRTQQEDSAVYLCASSSFGTIYTDTQYFGPGTRLTVL.

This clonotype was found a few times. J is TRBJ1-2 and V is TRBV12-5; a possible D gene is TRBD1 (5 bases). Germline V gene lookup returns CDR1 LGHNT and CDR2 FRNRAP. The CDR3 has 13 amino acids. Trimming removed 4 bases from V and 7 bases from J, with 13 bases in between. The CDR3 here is CASGSSGTGGYTF. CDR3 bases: TGTGCTAGTGGTTCCTCCGGGACGGGTGGCTACACCTTC.

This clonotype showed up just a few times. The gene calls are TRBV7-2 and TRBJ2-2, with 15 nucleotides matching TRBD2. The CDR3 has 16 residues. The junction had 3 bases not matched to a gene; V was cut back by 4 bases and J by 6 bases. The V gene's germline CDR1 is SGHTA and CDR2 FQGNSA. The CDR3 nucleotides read TGTGCCAGCAGCTATGGACTAGCGGGGGGGTCCGGGGAGCTGTTTTTT. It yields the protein CASSYGLAGGSGELFF.

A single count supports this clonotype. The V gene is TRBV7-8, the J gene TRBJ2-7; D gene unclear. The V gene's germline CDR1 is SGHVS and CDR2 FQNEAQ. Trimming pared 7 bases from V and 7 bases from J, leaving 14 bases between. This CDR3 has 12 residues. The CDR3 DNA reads TGTGCCAGCAATGCCCCCCCCGGGGAGCAGTACTTC. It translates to CASNAPPGEQYF.

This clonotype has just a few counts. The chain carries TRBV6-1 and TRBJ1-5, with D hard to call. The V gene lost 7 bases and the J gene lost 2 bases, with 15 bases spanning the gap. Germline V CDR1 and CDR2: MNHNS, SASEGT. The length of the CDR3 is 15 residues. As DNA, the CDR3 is TGTGCCAGCAACCCCCTGCATCAGGGCAATCAGCCCCAGCATTTT. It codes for CASNPLHQGNQPQHF.

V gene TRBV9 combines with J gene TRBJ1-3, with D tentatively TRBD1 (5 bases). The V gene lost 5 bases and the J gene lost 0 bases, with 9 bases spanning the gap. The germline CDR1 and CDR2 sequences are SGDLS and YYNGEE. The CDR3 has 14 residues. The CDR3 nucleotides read TGTGCCAGCAGAGGGGATCTCTCTGGAAACACCATATATTTT. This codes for CASRGDLSGNTIYF.

The CDR3 reads CASSISGTGATGGYTF. The CDR3 nucleotides are TGTGCCAGTAGTATCTCGGGGACGGGAGCGACGGGGGGCTACACCTTC. The rearrangement joins TRBV19 to TRBJ1-2, with D tentatively TRBD1 (5 bases). From germline, CDR1 is LNHDA and CDR2 SQIVND (reference sequence). The CDR3 is 16 amino acids. V was cut by 3 bases and J by 8 bases, with 22 bases left in between.

The CDR3 is CASSDGQGVLSSGANVLTF. The DNA of the CDR3 is TGTGCCAGCAGCGACGGACAGGGCGTCCTTAGCTCTGGGGCCAACGTCCTGACTTTC. The rearrangement joins TRBV11-2 to TRBJ2-6; 8 bases map to TRBD1. The CDR3 is 19 residues long. Germline values: CDR1 SGHAT, CDR2 FQNNGV. J was trimmed by 0 bases and V by 5 bases; bases with no gene match: 12.

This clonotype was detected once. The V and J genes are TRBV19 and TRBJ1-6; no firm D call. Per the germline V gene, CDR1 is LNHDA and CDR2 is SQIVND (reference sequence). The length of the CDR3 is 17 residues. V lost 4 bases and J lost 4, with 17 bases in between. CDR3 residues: CASSTSGSRGYNSPLHF. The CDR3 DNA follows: TGTGCCAGTAGTACCTCTGGATCCCGAGGGTATAATTCACCCCTCCACTTT.

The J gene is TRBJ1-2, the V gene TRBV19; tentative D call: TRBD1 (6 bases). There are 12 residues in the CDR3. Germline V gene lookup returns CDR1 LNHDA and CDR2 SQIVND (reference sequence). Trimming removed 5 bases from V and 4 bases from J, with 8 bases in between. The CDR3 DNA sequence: TGTGCCAGTAGTCTACAGGGCTATGGCTACACCTTC. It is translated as CASSLQGYGYTF. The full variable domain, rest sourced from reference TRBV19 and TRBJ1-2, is DGGITQSPKYLFRKEGQNVTLSCEQNLNHDAMYWYRQDPGQGLRLIYYSQIVNDFQKGDIAEGYSVSREKKESFPLTVTSAQKNPTAFYLCASSLQGYGYTFGSGTRLTVV.

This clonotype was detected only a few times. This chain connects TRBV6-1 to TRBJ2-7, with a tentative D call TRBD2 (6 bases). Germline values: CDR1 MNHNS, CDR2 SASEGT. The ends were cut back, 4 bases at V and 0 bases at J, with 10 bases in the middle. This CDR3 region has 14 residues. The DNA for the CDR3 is TGTGCCAGCAGTGCCTTGCGGGGCTCCTACGAGCAGTACTTC. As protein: CASSALRGSYEQYF.